This T cell receptor beta chain was sequenced during a study of cytomegalovirus exposure and HLA in healthy donors. CDR3 length equals 13 residues. Looked up from germline, CDR1 is WNHNN and CDR2 is SYGVQD (reference sequence). Trimming pared 6 bases from V and 7 bases from J, leaving 12 bases between. Only in-frame clones appear in the TCRdb table, and some are missing; sequencing was by immunoSEQ multiplex PCR. The table has about 67,000 clones, roughly 94% seen once. The chain employs TRBV10-1 and TRBJ2-2; tentatively, D is TRBD2 (6 bases). The sequenced sample was PBMCs. The origin of this receptor is a woman aged 18 to 35 in good health and CMV-seronegative. The CDR3 DNA reads as TGCGCCAGCAGGGGACTTAGGGTCGGGGAGCTGTTTTTT. Its protein product is CASRGLRVGELFF.